A selection of T cell receptor beta chains follows, all from one sample in a study of T cell responses to AZD1222 COVID-19 vaccine. Profiling relied on immunoSEQ multiplex PCR, and the TCRdb table lists in-frame clones only, not all of them. The sample has roughly 150,000 clones; about 90% are singletons. Sequencing was performed on peripheral blood, taken on day 0 of AZD1222 vaccination. These receptors were collected from an adult in good health. The CDR3 runs from the conserved cysteine through the conserved F or W. Each record gives: V gene, D gene, J gene, clone size, CDR3 DNA, CDR3 protein. D genes are given only for firm matches. Clone size is given for some rows only: seen once, a few or many times, or a class if the clone is expanded.

v_call: TRBV6-1; d_call: NA; j_call: TRBJ1-1; clone_size: NA; cdr3_nt: TGTGCCAGCAGTGACGGCGGGAACACTGAAGCTTTCTTT; cdr3_aa: CASSDGGNTEAFF
v_call: TRBV7-9; d_call: NA; j_call: TRBJ2-5; clone_size: NA; cdr3_nt: TGTGCCAGCAGCTTGTACAGTCGGGAGACCCAGTACTTC; cdr3_aa: CASSLYSRETQYF
v_call: TRBV3-1/TRBV3-2; d_call: NA; j_call: TRBJ2-1; clone_size: NA; cdr3_nt: TGTGCCAGCAGCCAAGAGGAGGGCTCCTACAATGAGCAGTTCTTC; cdr3_aa: CASSQEEGSYNEQFF
v_call: TRBV28; d_call: TRBD1; j_call: TRBJ1-1; clone_size: NA; cdr3_nt: TGTGCCACGGACAGGGGGTTAAGCACTGAAGCTTTCTTT; cdr3_aa: CATDRGLSTEAFF
v_call: TRBV6-5; d_call: NA; j_call: TRBJ1-2; clone_size: NA; cdr3_nt: TGTGCCAGCAGTTCCTGGGACGGCTATGGCTACACCTTC; cdr3_aa: CASSSWDGYGYTF
v_call: TRBV23-1; d_call: NA; j_call: TRBJ2-2; clone_size: NA; cdr3_nt: TGCGCCAGCAGGCCCAAGGGGCGGCCCAACACCGGGGAGCTGTTTTTT; cdr3_aa: CASRPKGRPNTGELFF
v_call: TRBV25-1; d_call: NA; j_call: TRBJ1-1; clone_size: NA; cdr3_nt: TGTGCCAGCAACTCCCTAACGGGGGAAGCTTTCTTT; cdr3_aa: CASNSLTGEAFF
v_call: TRBV6-4; d_call: NA; j_call: TRBJ1-1; clone_size: NA; cdr3_nt: TGTGCCAGCAGGAGGGGGGTGAACACTGAAGCTTTCTTT; cdr3_aa: CASRRGVNTEAFF
v_call: TRBV6-5; d_call: NA; j_call: TRBJ1-2; clone_size: NA; cdr3_nt: TGTGCCAGCAGTATTTCTAGGGGGTATGATGGCTACACCTTC; cdr3_aa: CASSISRGYDGYTF
v_call: TRBV19; d_call: TRBD1; j_call: TRBJ1-3; clone_size: once; cdr3_nt: TGTGCCAGTAGTCCGGACAGGACCTCTGGAAACACCATATATTTT; cdr3_aa: CASSPDRTSGNTIYF
v_call: TRBV6-5; d_call: NA; j_call: TRBJ1-2; clone_size: NA; cdr3_nt: TGTGCCAGTAAGAAGTCCAACTATGGCTACACCTTC; cdr3_aa: CASKKSNYGYTF
v_call: TRBV21-1; d_call: NA; j_call: TRBJ1-2; clone_size: NA; cdr3_nt: TGTGCCAGCAGCAAAGCAGGACAGAACGCTAACTATGGCTACACCTTC; cdr3_aa: CASSKAGQNANYGYTF
v_call: TRBV14; d_call: TRBD1; j_call: TRBJ2-6; clone_size: NA; cdr3_nt: TGTGCCAGCAGCCATCCTCCGGGACAGGGGGCGCTTGGGGCCAACGTCCTGACTTTC; cdr3_aa: CASSHPPGQGALGANVLTF
v_call: TRBV6-1; d_call: NA; j_call: TRBJ2-1; clone_size: once; cdr3_nt: TGTGCCGCGGGGAATGAGCAGTTCTTC; cdr3_aa: CAAGNEQFF
v_call: TRBV11-3; d_call: TRBD1; j_call: TRBJ1-2; clone_size: few; cdr3_nt: TGTGCCAGCAGCTTACCCGGACAGGGGCGCTGCTATGGCTACACCTTC; cdr3_aa: CASSLPGQGRCYGYTF
v_call: TRBV6-4; d_call: NA; j_call: TRBJ1-1; clone_size: NA; cdr3_nt: TGTGCCAGCAGTGCCTCAAGGGGGACTGAAGCTTTCTTT; cdr3_aa: CASSASRGTEAFF
v_call: TRBV7-9; d_call: NA; j_call: TRBJ2-1; clone_size: NA; cdr3_nt: TGTGCCAGCAGTTTTGGTGCTTACAATGAGCAGTTCTTC; cdr3_aa: CASSFGAYNEQFF
v_call: TRBV6-9; d_call: NA; j_call: TRBJ2-3; clone_size: NA; cdr3_nt: TGTGCCAGCCCGCCCTCGTGGGATACGCAGTATTTT; cdr3_aa: CASPPSWDTQYF
v_call: TRBV27; d_call: NA; j_call: TRBJ1-6; clone_size: NA; cdr3_nt: TGTGCCAGCAGTTTTGCGGGGCAGGCTGGGAATTCACCCCTCCACTTT; cdr3_aa: CASSFAGQAGNSPLHF
v_call: TRBV6-5; d_call: NA; j_call: TRBJ2-2; clone_size: NA; cdr3_nt: TGTGCCAGCAGCCCGACACCTAACACCGGGGAGCTGTTTTTT; cdr3_aa: CASSPTPNTGELFF
v_call: TRBV12-3/TRBV12-4; d_call: NA; j_call: TRBJ1-3; clone_size: NA; cdr3_nt: TGTGCCAGCAGACGCGACGGATTAAACACCATATATTTT; cdr3_aa: CASRRDGLNTIYF
v_call: TRBV27; d_call: NA; j_call: TRBJ2-2; clone_size: NA; cdr3_nt: TGTGCCAGCAGTTTATCGATAGGCACCGGGGAGCTGTTTTTT; cdr3_aa: CASSLSIGTGELFF
v_call: TRBV30; d_call: TRBD2; j_call: TRBJ2-2; clone_size: NA; cdr3_nt: TGTGCCTGGACTAGCGGGAGGGTGTGGACCGGGGAGCTGTTTTTT; cdr3_aa: CAWTSGRVWTGELFF
v_call: TRBV5-1; d_call: TRBD1; j_call: TRBJ2-7; clone_size: NA; cdr3_nt: TGCGCCAGCAGCTTTACAGGGGGGTTCTACGAGCAGTACTTC; cdr3_aa: CASSFTGGFYEQYF
v_call: TRBV4-1; d_call: TRBD1; j_call: TRBJ1-5; clone_size: NA; cdr3_nt: TGCGCCAGCAGCCATGTAGGACAGGGCCATCAGCCCCAGCATTTT; cdr3_aa: CASSHVGQGHQPQHF
v_call: TRBV9; d_call: NA; j_call: TRBJ2-3; clone_size: once; cdr3_nt: TGTGCCAGCAGCTCAAGGGGGACGTCCGCAGATACGCAGTATTTT; cdr3_aa: CASSSRGTSADTQYF
v_call: TRBV2; d_call: NA; j_call: TRBJ2-7; clone_size: NA; cdr3_nt: TGTGCCAGCAGTGTTTCTAAGTTCTACGAGCAGTACTTC; cdr3_aa: CASSVSKFYEQYF
v_call: TRBV12-3/TRBV12-4; d_call: NA; j_call: TRBJ1-1; clone_size: NA; cdr3_nt: TGTGCCAGCAGTTTAGAGGGGACTGAAGCTTTCTTT; cdr3_aa: CASSLEGTEAFF
v_call: TRBV7-2; d_call: NA; j_call: TRBJ1-1; clone_size: NA; cdr3_nt: TGTGCCAGCAGGGACCCCTCAGGGACCAGGGACACTGAAGCTTTCTTT; cdr3_aa: CASRDPSGTRDTEAFF
v_call: TRBV3-1/TRBV3-2; d_call: NA; j_call: TRBJ1-5; clone_size: NA; cdr3_nt: TGTGCCAGCAGCAGGACCGACGGGGGGCCCCAGCATTTT; cdr3_aa: CASSRTDGGPQHF
v_call: TRBV30; d_call: TRBD1; j_call: TRBJ2-3; clone_size: NA; cdr3_nt: TGTGCCTGGGACAGGGGGCTTTCAGATACGCAGTATTTT; cdr3_aa: CAWDRGLSDTQYF
v_call: TRBV2; d_call: TRBD1; j_call: TRBJ1-6; clone_size: NA; cdr3_nt: TGTGCCAGCAGGCCGGGACAGGGTTATAATTCACCCCTCCACTTT; cdr3_aa: CASRPGQGYNSPLHF
v_call: TRBV7-8; d_call: NA; j_call: TRBJ1-4; clone_size: NA; cdr3_nt: TGTGCCAGCAGCTTAGTCAGAACGCCTGCAACTAATGAAAAACTGTTTTTT; cdr3_aa: CASSLVRTPATNEKLFF
v_call: TRBV19; d_call: NA; j_call: TRBJ1-5; clone_size: NA; cdr3_nt: TGTGCCAGTAGCCGTCCGGGGGCCAGCAATCAGCCCCAGCATTTT; cdr3_aa: CASSRPGASNQPQHF
v_call: TRBV13; d_call: NA; j_call: TRBJ1-4; clone_size: NA; cdr3_nt: TGTGCCAGCAGCTTCCGGTCAACTAATGAAAAACTGTTTTTT; cdr3_aa: CASSFRSTNEKLFF
v_call: TRBV4-3; d_call: NA; j_call: TRBJ1-3; clone_size: NA; cdr3_nt: TGCGCCAGCAGCCAAGATGGGAACAAGGGAAACACCATATATTTT; cdr3_aa: CASSQDGNKGNTIYF
v_call: TRBV5-4; d_call: NA; j_call: TRBJ2-7; clone_size: NA; cdr3_nt: TGTGCCAGCAGCTTAGACCTATACGAGCAGTACTTC; cdr3_aa: CASSLDLYEQYF
v_call: TRBV3-1/TRBV3-2; d_call: TRBD1; j_call: TRBJ1-5; clone_size: once; cdr3_nt: TGTGCCAGCAGCCAAGATCAGACAGGGGGGAGCAATCAGCCCCAGCATTTT; cdr3_aa: CASSQDQTGGSNQPQHF
v_call: TRBV29-1; d_call: NA; j_call: TRBJ1-2; clone_size: NA; cdr3_nt: TGCAGCGCGGGGGTGGGACCGAGCTATGGCTACACCTTC; cdr3_aa: CSAGVGPSYGYTF
v_call: TRBV29-1; d_call: TRBD1; j_call: TRBJ2-3; clone_size: NA; cdr3_nt: TGCAGCGTCGTTGGACAGGTCCTTTTCACAGATACGCAGTATTTT; cdr3_aa: CSVVGQVLFTDTQYF
v_call: TRBV30; d_call: TRBD1; j_call: TRBJ1-3; clone_size: NA; cdr3_nt: TGTGCCTGGCACGACAGGGCCTCTGGAAACACCATATATTTT; cdr3_aa: CAWHDRASGNTIYF
v_call: TRBV5-1; d_call: TRBD2; j_call: TRBJ2-7; clone_size: NA; cdr3_nt: TGCGCCAGCAGCTTGGCCTTAACTAGCGGGAGTTACGAGCAGTACTTC; cdr3_aa: CASSLALTSGSYEQYF
v_call: TRBV14; d_call: NA; j_call: TRBJ2-2; clone_size: NA; cdr3_nt: TGTGCCAGCAGCCCCGGACCCGGGGAGCTGTTTTTT; cdr3_aa: CASSPGPGELFF
v_call: TRBV6-5; d_call: NA; j_call: TRBJ1-2; clone_size: once; cdr3_nt: TGTGCCAGCAGTTACGAGGGGCCAACTAACTATGGCTACACCTTC; cdr3_aa: CASSYEGPTNYGYTF
v_call: TRBV5-6; d_call: TRBD2; j_call: TRBJ2-2; clone_size: once; cdr3_nt: TGTGCCAGCAGCTTGGACCAGCGGGGCGTACCCGGGGAGCTGTTTTTT; cdr3_aa: CASSLDQRGVPGELFF
v_call: TRBV27; d_call: NA; j_call: TRBJ1-5; clone_size: NA; cdr3_nt: TGTGCCAGCAGTTCCCTCCAGAGTGTTTGGCCCCAGCATTTT; cdr3_aa: CASSSLQSVWPQHF
v_call: TRBV12-3/TRBV12-4; d_call: NA; j_call: TRBJ1-1; clone_size: NA; cdr3_nt: TGTGCCAGCTTACCCCCAAGGGACGGGGAAGCTTTCTTT; cdr3_aa: CASLPPRDGEAFF
v_call: TRBV2; d_call: NA; j_call: TRBJ1-6; clone_size: NA; cdr3_nt: TGTGCCAGCAGTCCTACAAGAGTGAATAATTCACCCCTCCACTTT; cdr3_aa: CASSPTRVNNSPLHF
v_call: TRBV5-4; d_call: TRBD2; j_call: TRBJ2-1; clone_size: NA; cdr3_nt: TGTGCCAGCAGTTCAGGACTAGCGCTGAATGAGCAGTTCTTC; cdr3_aa: CASSSGLALNEQFF
v_call: TRBV2; d_call: NA; j_call: TRBJ1-4; clone_size: NA; cdr3_nt: TGTGCCAGCAGGAACCGGGGAGCCGAAAAACTGTTTTTT; cdr3_aa: CASRNRGAEKLFF
v_call: TRBV28; d_call: NA; j_call: TRBJ1-4; clone_size: NA; cdr3_nt: TGTGCCAGCAGTAATGGGGGGATTGGTGAAAAACTGTTTTTT; cdr3_aa: CASSNGGIGEKLFF
v_call: TRBV29-1; d_call: TRBD1; j_call: TRBJ1-6; clone_size: NA; cdr3_nt: TGCAGCGTTCAACAGGGGTCGAATTCACCCCTCCACTTT; cdr3_aa: CSVQQGSNSPLHF
v_call: TRBV18; d_call: TRBD1; j_call: TRBJ2-1; clone_size: NA; cdr3_nt: TGTGCCAGCTCACCTACAGGGGCCAATGAGCAGTTCTTC; cdr3_aa: CASSPTGANEQFF
v_call: TRBV5-6; d_call: NA; j_call: TRBJ1-1; clone_size: once; cdr3_nt: TGTGCCAGCAGCTTGGACGCAGGGGAGAACACTGAAGCTTTCTTT; cdr3_aa: CASSLDAGENTEAFF
v_call: TRBV9; d_call: TRBD2; j_call: TRBJ2-3; clone_size: NA; cdr3_nt: TGTGCCAGCAGAGGAGGACTAGCGGCCACAGATACGCAGTATTTT; cdr3_aa: CASRGGLAATDTQYF
v_call: TRBV28; d_call: NA; j_call: TRBJ1-2; clone_size: once; cdr3_nt: TGTGCCAGCAGTCCGCCGCGGGTTTTCAATGGCTACACCTTC; cdr3_aa: CASSPPRVFNGYTF
v_call: TRBV18; d_call: NA; j_call: TRBJ1-2; clone_size: NA; cdr3_nt: TGTGCCACCTCGGGGAATAACTATGGCTACACCTTC; cdr3_aa: CATSGNNYGYTF